One and the same sample provided the 5 T cell receptor beta chains below, sequenced in a study of cytomegalovirus exposure and HLA in healthy donors. Researchers ran the PCR with 60 Vbeta and 13 Jbeta primers. Profiled with immunoSEQ multiplex PCR; TCRdb holds only in-frame clones, not every one. The sample lists approximately 190,000 clones; more than 75% were seen once. The sequenced material came from PBMCs. These receptors came from a middle-aged man in good health and CMV-seropositive.

V is TRBV4-1 and J is TRBJ1-2, with TRBD1 identical over 8 bases. J was trimmed by 0 bases and V by 2 bases; bases with no gene match: 5. Germline values: CDR1 MGHRA, CDR2 YSYEKL. The CDR3 loop spans 16 amino acids. The CDR3 DNA sequence: TGCGCCAGCAGCCAAAGGGACAGGTTGCCTAACTATGGCTACACCTTC. Translating gives CASSQRDRLPNYGYTF.

The chain combines TRBV19 with TRBJ1-2; a possible D gene is TRBD1 (6 bases). The CDR3 consists of 15 residues. The ends were cut back, 7 bases at V and 4 bases at J, with 19 bases in the middle. Germline V lookup: CDR1 LNHDA, CDR2 SQIVND (reference sequence). DNA of the CDR3: TGTGCCAGTACCGAGGGGGGGCAATCCGTCTATGGCTACACCTTC. This sequence encodes CASTEGGQSVYGYTF. The full variable domain, rest sourced from reference TRBV19 and TRBJ1-2, is DGGITQSPKYLFRKEGQNVTLSCEQNLNHDAMYWYRQDPGQGLRLIYYSQIVNDFQKGDIAEGYSVSREKKESFPLTVTSAQKNPTAFYLCASTEGGQSVYGYTFGSGTRLTVV.

CDR3 sequence: CASSLGLAGVYEQYF. For the CDR3, the DNA is TGCGCCAGCAGCCTCGGACTAGCGGGAGTTTACGAGCAGTACTTC. The chain uses TRBV4-1 and TRBJ2-7, with 13 bases lining up with TRBD2. The CDR3 contains 15 residues. J lost 4 bases, V lost 4 bases, and 4 bases had no gene match. Germline CDR1 is MGHRA and CDR2 is YSYEKL.

There are a few counts of this clone. The chain uses TRBV7-2 and TRBJ2-7; 7 positions agree with TRBD1. The CDR3 is 14 residues long. Per germline, CDR1 SGHTA and CDR2 FQGNSA. The trim removed 5 bases at V and 6 bases at J, leaving 10 bases unmatched. The CDR3 DNA is TGTGCCAGCAGCCAGCCCGGACAGGACTTCGAGCAGTACTTC. It yields the protein CASSQPGQDFEQYF.

The chain carries TRBV11-3 and TRBJ2-1; D not certain. Germline lookup yields CDR1 SGHNT and CDR2 YENEEA. V lost 0 bases to trimming and J lost 0 bases, with 9 bases between them. The CDR3 length is 16 residues. The CDR3 protein is CASSLDFTDSYNEQFF. The CDR3 DNA reads as TGTGCCAGCAGCTTAGATTTCACAGACTCCTACAATGAGCAGTTCTTC.